This TCR beta chain was captured by sequencing in a study of shared clonotypes between healthy human individuals. Study information: CD8 memory received one plate per donor, CD8 naive two, CD4 memory three and CD4 naive three.

To note about this clone: The sample carries other DNA sequences with the same CDR3.

Germline V gene sequence: CDR1 SGHRS, CDR2 YFSETQ. There are 14 residues in the CDR3. V was shortened by 1 base and J by 1 base, with 9 bases between the two germline ends. Libraries were prepared by immunoSEQ multiplex PCR; TCRdb keeps only in-frame clonotypes and omits some of them. Of about 2,500,000 clones listed, 90% to 95% are singletons. The chain couples TRBV5-1 to TRBJ2-7, with a weak D call TRBD2 (6 bases). The material sequenced was naive CD4+ T cells sorted from blood. Subset specified: CD45RA+ positively selected. The receptor was derived from a man aged 18 to 30 in good health. As DNA, the CDR3 is TGCGCCAGCAGCTTGACGACTAGTTCCTACGAGCAGTACTTC. It is translated as CASSLTTSSYEQYF.